This TCR beta chain was captured by sequencing in a study of blood T cells in healthy people across ages (dated by TCRdb to between 2015 and 2017). The study in broad terms: Template switching captured roughly one uniquely barcoded TCR beta cDNA molecule per two T cells in model experiments. Four age groups were formed from the donors: young (average roughly 16 years), middle-aged (more than 35), aged (roughly 58) and long-lived (about 75). Donors of different ages were randomly distributed across sequencing lanes to avoid experimental bias. Two additional independent replicas of 1 million unique cDNA reads from the same blood draw were analyzed for two donors (one aged 18 to 30 and one aged 80 or older). To track age-related changes in TCR beta repertoire diversity, the study relied on deep sequencing normalized with unique cDNA molecular identifiers.

The germline V gene encodes CDR1 MDHEN and CDR2 SYDVKM. Unmatched junction bases come to 6, with V trimmed by 5 bases and J by 4 bases. Reading from cysteine to phenylalanine, the CDR3 counts 15 amino acids. Of the read, only the CDR3 DNA is kept; its 45 bases are in frame from base 1. The method was 5' RACE. This sample was sequenced with an Illumina HiSeq 2500. The second PCR ran for roughly 7 to 12 cycles and used a J-beta primer mix along with a sample-barcoded 5' primer. A unique molecular identifier was introduced onto each TCR beta cDNA molecule by a template-switch 5' adaptor carrying 12 random nucleotides. Each sample yielded at least 3 million CDR3-containing paired-end reads. All of the RNA was converted into first-strand cDNA using the Mint cDNA synthesis kit, with a TRBC-specific oligonucleotide serving as the primer. All cDNA was treated with uracil-DNA glycosylase and then went through a first 18-cycle PCR with the universal primers M1SS and BC2_uni_R. The source study handled its data this way. For normalization, 1 million high-quality reads were randomly selected from each sample, with every read carrying a distinct molecular identifier. Instead of being binned into consensus sequences, reads that shared molecular identifiers were thrown out. MiTCR, set to a Q25 quality threshold and the strictest error-elimination algorithm, was used for CDR3 identification, clonotype clustering and error correction. A nonparametric unseen species model with Euler transformation was used to estimate lower-bound total TCR beta diversity. The public reads were reprocessed in TCRdb via fastp at Q25 and MiXCR, keeping in-frame beta chains. Each CDR3 protein appears once, grouped with its most common genes and DNA. TCRdb's processing, not the authors' own work, is the source of the V and J calls. Within this sample are 270,000 or so distinct CDR3 sequences, with around 27% of them counted one time only. The ten largest clones capture over 25% of the sample.

Systemically healthy Caucasian individuals from Russia, 39 in total and aged roughly 6 to 95 years, were included as donors. Ten milliliters of peripheral blood were drawn from each donor into EDTA-treated Vacutainer tubes. Ficoll-Paque density-gradient centrifugation was used to isolate PBMCs, with at least 7 million per sample. Trizol reagent was used to extract total RNA from PBMCs, with at least 6 micrograms per sample. The percentages of naive CD45RAhigh/CD27high T cells were determined by flow cytometry on a PBMC aliquot from every donor. About this clonotype: The specificity of this receptor is unknown. Nothing much larger sits one base from this clone, and base qualities are not available.

Broad study findings and their caveats: Since profiling was done on bulk unsorted PBMCs, naive and antigen-experienced compartments could not be conclusively compared. As age increased, observed TCR beta diversity per million T cells dropped in a roughly linear way, and a significant reduction was already evident by age 40. Total diversity estimates from one million sequenced T cells were considered lower bounds and underestimates. The percentage of naive T cells measured by flow cytometry correlated strongly with observed TCR beta diversity. Because donor CMV infection status was unknown, age-related changes in expanded clonotypes were potentially confounded. Compared with the aged group, more naive CD4+ T cells, fewer expanded clones and increased TCR diversity were shown by the long-lived group, suggesting age selection.

This receptor was taken from a woman aged 65 to 85 in good health. Material: blood. Rearrangement joined TRBV28 to TRBJ1-5; 9 of the junction bases match TRBD1. The CDR3 protein is CASSHRDRENQPQHF. The DNA reads as follows: TGTGCCAGCAGTCACCGGGACAGGGAGAATCAGCCCCAGCATTTT.